What follows are 10 T cell receptor beta chains derived from one specimen sequenced in a study of T cell responses to AZD1222 COVID-19 vaccine. The data were produced by immunoSEQ multiplex PCR, yet TCRdb's version contains in-frame clones alone and is incomplete. The data contain about 100,000 clones, around 90% of them seen just once; the ten biggest clones take up 1.5% to 2%. Here the sequenced sample was peripheral blood, taken on day 0 of AZD1222 vaccination. The receptors shown here come from an adult in good health.

The chain employs TRBV11-2 and TRBJ1-6; D remains ambiguous. Per germline, CDR1 SGHAT and CDR2 FQNNGV. The CDR3 has 15 residues. Trimming stripped 2 bases from V and 5 bases from J, with 10 bases between. The CDR3 region is CASSLFGQNNSPLHF. CDR3 DNA: TGTGCCAGCAGCTTATTCGGCCAGAATAATTCACCCCTCCACTTT.

The chain uses TRBV24-1 and TRBJ2-7; 8 bases map to TRBD2. From germline, CDR1 is KGHDR and CDR2 SFDVKD. V gave up 0 bases and J gave up 4 bases; unmatched junction bases: 10. The CDR3 has 17 amino acids. The CDR3, as DNA: TGTGCCACCAGTGATTTGCTTGAGCGGGAGAGGGGTTACGAGCAGTACTTC. Its protein is CATSDLLERERGYEQYF.

The J gene is TRBJ1-4, the V gene TRBV5-1; D is ambiguous. The germline gives CDR1 SGHRS, CDR2 YFSETQ. CDR3 length equals 16 residues. V lost 0 bases and J lost 7, with 16 bases in between. The CDR3 loop reads CASSLVGSSEGEKLFF. DNA of the CDR3: TGCGCCAGCAGCTTGGTCGGCAGCTCGGAGGGTGAAAAACTGTTTTTT. The variable domain in full, with the rest retrieved from reference TRBV5-1 and TRBJ1-4, is KAGVTQTPRYLIKTRGQQVTLSCSPISGHRSVSWYQQTPGQGLQFLFEYFSETQRNKGNFPGRFSGRQFSNSRSEMNVSTLELGDSALYLCASSLVGSSEGEKLFFGSGTQLSVL.

This chain joins TRBV21-1 and TRBJ2-7; the table names TRBD1, a call not compared with the DNA. TRBV21-1 is flagged as a pseudogene. The CDR3 has 16 residues. CDR3 sequence (DNA): TGTGCCAGCAGCAAAGAGGGCCGGGACAGAGCCTACGAGCAGTACTTC. Translated: CASSKEGRDRAYEQYF.

The chain is built from TRBV28 and TRBJ2-2; 10 bases are a match to TRBD2. With 5 bases clipped from V and 5 bases from J, the junction kept 5 bases outside the gene matches. Germline V gene sequence: CDR1 MDHEN, CDR2 SYDVKM. The CDR3 is made up of 15 amino acids. CDR3: CASSSGRARTGELFF. The CDR3 bases are TGTGCCAGCAGTAGCGGGAGGGCCAGGACCGGGGAGCTGTTTTTT.

The rearrangement links TRBV14 to TRBJ1-1; the match to TRBD1 covers 9 bases. This CDR3 comprises 14 residues. Germline V gives CDR1 SGHDN, CDR2 FVKESK. Losses at the gene ends were 5 bases for V and 5 bases for J; bases not matched to a gene: 6. CDR3 protein: CASSKTGGRTEAFF. CDR3 coding DNA: TGTGCCAGCAGCAAAACAGGGGGCCGGACTGAAGCTTTCTTT. Variable domain in full (rest from reference TRBV14 and TRBJ1-1): EAGVTQFPSHSVIEKGQTVTLRCDPISGHDNLYWYRRVMGKEIKFLLHFVKESKQDESGMPNNRFLAERTGGTYSTLKVQPAELEDSGVYFCASSKTGGRTEAFFGQGTRLTVV.

The V and J genes are TRBV30 and TRBJ2-1; 10 bases line up with TRBD2. CDR1 GTSNPN and CDR2 SVGIG come from the germline V gene (reference sequence). The CDR3 sequence is 18 residues long. J was trimmed by 5 bases and V by 4 bases; bases with no gene match: 17. The CDR3: CAWTPGVKAGGYNNEQFF. CDR3 bases: TGTGCCTGGACTCCTGGGGTGAAAGCGGGAGGGTATAACAATGAGCAGTTCTTC.

There are a few counts of this clone. The CDR3, as DNA: TGTGCCAGCAGTGAGACACCCCCTCCTCACTACGAGCAGTACTTC. Amino acid sequence: CASSETPPPHYEQYF. J is TRBJ2-7 and V is TRBV6-1; the D is unclear. V was shortened by 3 bases and J by 3 bases, with 15 bases between the two germline ends. The germline gives CDR1 MNHNS, CDR2 SASEGT. The CDR3 sequence is 15 residues long.

CDR3 in amino acids: CASSLGLGVNTEAFF. As DNA, the CDR3 is TGTGCCAGCAGCTTAGGGCTGGGGGTGAACACTGAAGCTTTCTTT. The rearrangement joins TRBV7-6 to TRBJ1-1; a possible D gene is TRBD1 (5 bases). Trimming took 1 base from V and 0 from J, leaving 9 bases between them. Germline values: CDR1 SGHVS, CDR2 FNYEAQ. The CDR3 contains 15 residues.

The V and J genes are TRBV13 and TRBJ2-1, with 7 bases aligning to TRBD2. Germline V gene sequence: CDR1 PRHDT, CDR2 FYEKMQ (reference sequence). V lost 5 bases, J lost 6 bases, and 16 bases stayed unmatched. The CDR3 consists of 17 residues. The CDR3 region is CASSQPHVREWGNEQFF. The DNA of the CDR3 is TGTGCCAGCAGCCAACCCCATGTGCGGGAGTGGGGCAATGAGCAGTTCTTC.